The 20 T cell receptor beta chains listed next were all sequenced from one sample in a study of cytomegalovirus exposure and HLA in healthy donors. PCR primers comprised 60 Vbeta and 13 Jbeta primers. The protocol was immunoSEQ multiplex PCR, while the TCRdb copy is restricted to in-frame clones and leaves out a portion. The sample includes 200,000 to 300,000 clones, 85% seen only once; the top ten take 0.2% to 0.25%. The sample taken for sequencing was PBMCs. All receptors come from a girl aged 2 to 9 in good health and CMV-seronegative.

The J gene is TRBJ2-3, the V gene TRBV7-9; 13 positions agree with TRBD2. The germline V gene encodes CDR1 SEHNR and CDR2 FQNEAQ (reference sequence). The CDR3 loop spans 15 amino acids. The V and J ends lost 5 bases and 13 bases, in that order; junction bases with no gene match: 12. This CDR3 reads CASSVLGLAGVKKYF. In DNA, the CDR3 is TGTGCCAGCAGCGTACTCGGACTAGCGGGAGTTAAAAAGTATTTT.

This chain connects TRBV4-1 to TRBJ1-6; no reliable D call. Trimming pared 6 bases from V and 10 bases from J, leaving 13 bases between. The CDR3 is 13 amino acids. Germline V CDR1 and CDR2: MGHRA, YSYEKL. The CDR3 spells CASSLGPGSPLHF. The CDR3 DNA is TGCGCCAGCAGTCTAGGTCCGGGATCACCCCTCCACTTT.

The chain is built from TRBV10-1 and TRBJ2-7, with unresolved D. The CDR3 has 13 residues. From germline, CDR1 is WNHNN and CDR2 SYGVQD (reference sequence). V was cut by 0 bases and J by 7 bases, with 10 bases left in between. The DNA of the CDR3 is TGCGCCAGCAGTGAGTCGCCGCACGGGGAGCAGTACTTC. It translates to CASSESPHGEQYF.

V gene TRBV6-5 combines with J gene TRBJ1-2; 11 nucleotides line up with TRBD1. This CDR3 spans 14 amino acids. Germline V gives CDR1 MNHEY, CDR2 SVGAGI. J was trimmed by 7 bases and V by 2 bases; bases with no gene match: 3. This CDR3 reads CASSYGGQGGGYTF. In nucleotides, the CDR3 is TGTGCCAGCAGTTACGGGGGACAGGGGGGTGGCTACACCTTC.

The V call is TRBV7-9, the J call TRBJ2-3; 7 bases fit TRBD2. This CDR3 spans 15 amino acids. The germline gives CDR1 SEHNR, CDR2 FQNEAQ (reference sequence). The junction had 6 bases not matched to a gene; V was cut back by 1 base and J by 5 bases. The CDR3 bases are TGTGCCAGCAGCTTAGTCAGTGTAGCGGGAGATACGCAGTATTTT. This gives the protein CASSLVSVAGDTQYF.

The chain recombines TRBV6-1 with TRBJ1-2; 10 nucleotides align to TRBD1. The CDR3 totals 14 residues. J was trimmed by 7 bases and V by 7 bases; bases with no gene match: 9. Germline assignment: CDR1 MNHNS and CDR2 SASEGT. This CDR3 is CASTSPDRGPGYTF. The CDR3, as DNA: TGTGCCAGCACCAGTCCCGACAGGGGGCCTGGCTACACCTTC.

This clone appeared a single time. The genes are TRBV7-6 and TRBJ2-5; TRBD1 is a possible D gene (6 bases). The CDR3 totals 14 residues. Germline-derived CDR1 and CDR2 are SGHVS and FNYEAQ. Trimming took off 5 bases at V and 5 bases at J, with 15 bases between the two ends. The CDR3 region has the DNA TGTGCCAGCAGCCTAGGACAGCACGGGGAGACCCAGTACTTC. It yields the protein CASSLGQHGETQYF.

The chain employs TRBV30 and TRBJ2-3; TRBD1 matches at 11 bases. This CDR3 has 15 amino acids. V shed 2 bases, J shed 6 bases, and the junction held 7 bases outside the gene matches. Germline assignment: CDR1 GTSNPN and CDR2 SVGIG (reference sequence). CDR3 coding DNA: TGTGCCTGGAGTCTTCCGGACAGGGGGCGGGATACGCAGTATTTT. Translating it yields CAWSLPDRGRDTQYF.

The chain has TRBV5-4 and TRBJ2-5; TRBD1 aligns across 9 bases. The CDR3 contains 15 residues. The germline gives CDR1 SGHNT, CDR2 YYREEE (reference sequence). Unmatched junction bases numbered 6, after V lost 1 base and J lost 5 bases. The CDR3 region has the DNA TGTGCCAGCAGCTTGTCGGGACAGGGATTTGAGACCCAGTACTTC. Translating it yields CASSLSGQGFETQYF.

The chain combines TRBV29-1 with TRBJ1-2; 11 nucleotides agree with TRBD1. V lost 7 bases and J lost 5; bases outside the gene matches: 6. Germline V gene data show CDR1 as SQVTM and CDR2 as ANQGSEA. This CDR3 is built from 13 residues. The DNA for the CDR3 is TGCAGCGCCTGGGGACAGGGGGTATATGGCTACACCTTC. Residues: CSAWGQGVYGYTF.

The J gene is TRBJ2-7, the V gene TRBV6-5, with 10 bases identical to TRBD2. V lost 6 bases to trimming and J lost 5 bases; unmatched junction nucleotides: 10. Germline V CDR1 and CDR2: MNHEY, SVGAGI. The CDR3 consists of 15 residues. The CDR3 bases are TGTGCCAGCAGGCTAGCGGGGGTGCTACTTGACGAGCAGTACTTC. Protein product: CASRLAGVLLDEQYF.

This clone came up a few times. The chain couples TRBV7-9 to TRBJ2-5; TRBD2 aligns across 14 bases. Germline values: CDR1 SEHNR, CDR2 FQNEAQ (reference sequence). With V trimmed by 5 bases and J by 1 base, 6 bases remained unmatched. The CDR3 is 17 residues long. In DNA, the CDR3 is TGTGCCAGCAGCAACCCTGGGACTAGCGGGGGCCAAGAGACCCAGTACTTC. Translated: CASSNPGTSGGQETQYF.

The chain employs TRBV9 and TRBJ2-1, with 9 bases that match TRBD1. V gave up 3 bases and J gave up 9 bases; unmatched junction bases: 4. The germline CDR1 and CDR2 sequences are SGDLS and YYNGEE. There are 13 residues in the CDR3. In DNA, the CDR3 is TGTGCCAGCAGCGCACAGGGGGCTTCTGAGCAGTTCTTC. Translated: CASSAQGASEQFF.

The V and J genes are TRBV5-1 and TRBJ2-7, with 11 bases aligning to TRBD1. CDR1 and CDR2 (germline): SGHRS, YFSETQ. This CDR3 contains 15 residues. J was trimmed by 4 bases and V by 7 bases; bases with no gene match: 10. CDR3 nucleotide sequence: TGCGCCAGCCGATCAGGGACAGGGGGTGGATACGAGCAGTACTTC. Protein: CASRSGTGGGYEQYF.

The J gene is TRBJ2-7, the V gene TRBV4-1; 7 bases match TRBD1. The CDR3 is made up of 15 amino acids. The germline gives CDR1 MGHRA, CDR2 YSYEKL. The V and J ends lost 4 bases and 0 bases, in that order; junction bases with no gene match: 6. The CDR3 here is CASSPAGTVSYEQYF. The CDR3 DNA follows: TGCGCCAGCAGCCCAGCCGGGACAGTCTCCTACGAGCAGTACTTC.

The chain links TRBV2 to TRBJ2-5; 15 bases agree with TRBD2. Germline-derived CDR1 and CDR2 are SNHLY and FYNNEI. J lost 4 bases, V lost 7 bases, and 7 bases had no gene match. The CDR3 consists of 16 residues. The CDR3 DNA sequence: TGTGCCAGCACCGGACTAGCGGGGGGGCATGGAGAGACCCAGTACTTC. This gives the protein CASTGLAGGHGETQYF. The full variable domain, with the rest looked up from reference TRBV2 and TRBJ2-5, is EPEVTQTPSHQVTQMGQEVILRCVPISNHLYFYWYRQILGQKVEFLVSFYNNEISEKSEIFDDQFSVERPDGSNFTLKIRSTKLEDSAMYFCASTGLAGGHGETQYFGPGTRLLVL.

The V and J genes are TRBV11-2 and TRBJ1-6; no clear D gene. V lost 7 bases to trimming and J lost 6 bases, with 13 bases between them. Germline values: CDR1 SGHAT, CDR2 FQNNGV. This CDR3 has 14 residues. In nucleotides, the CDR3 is TGTGCCAGCACATATGGCCGTCTTAATTCACCCCTCCACTTT. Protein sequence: CASTYGRLNSPLHF.

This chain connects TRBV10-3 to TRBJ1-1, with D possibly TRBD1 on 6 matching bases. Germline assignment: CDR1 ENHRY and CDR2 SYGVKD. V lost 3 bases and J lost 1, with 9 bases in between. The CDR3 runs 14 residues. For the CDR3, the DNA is TGTGCCATCAGTGACAGGGGTTGGAACACTGAAGCTTTCTTT. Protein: CAISDRGWNTEAFF.

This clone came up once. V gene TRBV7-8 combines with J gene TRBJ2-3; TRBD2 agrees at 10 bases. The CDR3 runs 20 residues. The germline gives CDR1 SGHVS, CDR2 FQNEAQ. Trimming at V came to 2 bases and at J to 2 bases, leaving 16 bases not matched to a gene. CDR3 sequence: CASSLPSGRGGGGLTDTQYF. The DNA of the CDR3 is TGTGCCAGCAGCTTACCTAGCGGGAGAGGGGGCGGGGGACTCACAGATACGCAGTATTTT. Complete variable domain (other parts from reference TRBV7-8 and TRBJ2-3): GAGVSQSPRYKVAKRGQDVALRCDPISGHVSLFWYQQALGQGPEFLTYFQNEAQLDKSGLPSDRFFAERPEGSVSTLKIQRTQQEDSAVYLCASSLPSGRGGGGLTDTQYFGPGTRLTVL.

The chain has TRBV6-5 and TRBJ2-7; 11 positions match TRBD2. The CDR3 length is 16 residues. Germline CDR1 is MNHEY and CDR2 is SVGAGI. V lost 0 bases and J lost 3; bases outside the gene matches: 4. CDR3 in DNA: TGTGCCAGCAGTTACTCTTGGACTAGCGGGCTCTACGAGCAGTACTTC. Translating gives CASSYSWTSGLYEQYF.